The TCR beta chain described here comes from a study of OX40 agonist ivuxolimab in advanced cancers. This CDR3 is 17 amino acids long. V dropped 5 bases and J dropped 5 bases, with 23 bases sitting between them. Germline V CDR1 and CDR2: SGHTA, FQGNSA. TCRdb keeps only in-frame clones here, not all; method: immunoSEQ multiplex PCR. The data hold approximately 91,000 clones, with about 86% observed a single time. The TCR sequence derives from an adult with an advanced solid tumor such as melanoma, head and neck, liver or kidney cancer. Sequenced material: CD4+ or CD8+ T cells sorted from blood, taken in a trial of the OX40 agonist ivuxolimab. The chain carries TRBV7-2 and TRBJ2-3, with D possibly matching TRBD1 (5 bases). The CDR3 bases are TGTGCCAGCAGCCGGCAGGGTGCAGGAATCTTCGGAGATACGCAGTATTTT. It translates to CASSRQGAGIFGDTQYF.